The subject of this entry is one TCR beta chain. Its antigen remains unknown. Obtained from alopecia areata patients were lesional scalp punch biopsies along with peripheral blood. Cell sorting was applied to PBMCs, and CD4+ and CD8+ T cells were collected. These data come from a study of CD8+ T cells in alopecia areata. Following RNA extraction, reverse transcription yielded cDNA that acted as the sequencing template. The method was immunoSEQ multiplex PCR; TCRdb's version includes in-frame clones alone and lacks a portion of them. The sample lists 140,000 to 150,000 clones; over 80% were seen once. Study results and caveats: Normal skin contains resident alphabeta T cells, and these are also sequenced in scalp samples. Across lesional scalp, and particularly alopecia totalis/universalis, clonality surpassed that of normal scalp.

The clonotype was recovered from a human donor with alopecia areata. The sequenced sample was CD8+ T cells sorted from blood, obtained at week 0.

The CDR3 is CASSPSGGGYTF. The CDR3 DNA follows: TGTGCCAGCAGCCCCTCGGGCGGTGGCTACACCTTC. The V and J genes are TRBV14 and TRBJ1-2, with unresolved D. Germline lookup yields CDR1 SGHDN and CDR2 FVKESK. The CDR3 totals 12 residues. Trimming pared 4 bases from V and 7 bases from J, leaving 10 bases between.